Presented here are 3 T cell receptor beta chains from one specimen sequenced in a study of T cells expressing NK-cell markers. From the 5' RACE reads, TCRdb lists one entry per CDR3 protein and no DNA. The ten most abundant clones cover 50% to 75% of a sample with tens of thousands of distinct CDR3 sequences. Sequencing was carried out using blood T cells: a sorted CD56 or NKG2C T cell subset, CD4+ or CD8+ T cells, or bulk PBMC T cells (not recorded which). These receptors all stem from a woman aged 18 to 75 in good health.

The gene calls are TRBV19 and TRBJ2-7; TCRdb's assignment of TRBD2 cannot be checked, as there is no DNA. The CDR3 is 14 residues long. CDR1 LNHDA and CDR2 SQIVND come from the germline V gene (reference sequence). The CDR3 loop is CASSIYPGSYEQYF.

The CDR3 sequence: CSVVPKTENTEAFF. The V and J genes are TRBV29-1 and TRBJ1-1; lacking DNA, the TRBD1 call made by TCRdb goes unchecked. CDR1 and CDR2 (germline): SQVTM, ANQGSEA. The CDR3 runs to 14 residues.

V gene TRBV27 combines with J gene TRBJ1-6. The CDR3 sequence is 16 residues long. CDR1 is MNHEY and CDR2 is SMNVEV in the germline V gene (reference sequence). The CDR3 loop is CASSLWAGSYNSPLHF.